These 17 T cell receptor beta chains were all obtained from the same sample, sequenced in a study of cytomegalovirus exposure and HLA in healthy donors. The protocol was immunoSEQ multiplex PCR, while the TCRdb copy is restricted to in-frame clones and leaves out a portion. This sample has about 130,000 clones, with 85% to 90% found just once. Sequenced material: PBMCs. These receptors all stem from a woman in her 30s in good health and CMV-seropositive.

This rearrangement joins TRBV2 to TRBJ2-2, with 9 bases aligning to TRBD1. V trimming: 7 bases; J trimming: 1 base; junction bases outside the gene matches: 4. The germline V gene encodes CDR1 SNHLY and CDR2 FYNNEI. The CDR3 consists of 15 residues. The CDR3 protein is CASNYRGLNTGELFF. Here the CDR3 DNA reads TGTGCCAGCAACTACAGGGGGCTGAACACCGGGGAGCTGTTTTTT. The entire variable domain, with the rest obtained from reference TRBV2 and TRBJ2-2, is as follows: EPEVTQTPSHQVTQMGQEVILRCVPISNHLYFYWYRQILGQKVEFLVSFYNNEISEKSEIFDDQFSVERPDGSNFTLKIRSTKLEDSAMYFCASNYRGLNTGELFFGEGSRLTVL.

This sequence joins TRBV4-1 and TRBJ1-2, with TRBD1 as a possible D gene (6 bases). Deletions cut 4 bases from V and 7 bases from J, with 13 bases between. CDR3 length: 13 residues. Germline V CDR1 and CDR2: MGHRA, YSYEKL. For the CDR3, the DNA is TGCGCCAGCAGCCCTACAACAGGGATTGGCTACACCTTC. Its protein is CASSPTTGIGYTF.

In nucleotides, the CDR3 is TGCGCCAGCAGCCAAGATACCCGGGAGGAACTGAATGAGCAGTTCTTC. Translation gives CASSQDTREELNEQFF. The gene calls are TRBV4-1 and TRBJ2-1, with 7 positions matching TRBD2. CDR3 length: 16 amino acids. Germline loops: CDR1 MGHRA, CDR2 YSYEKL. The V segment lost 0 bases and the J segment 7 bases; nucleotides outside the gene matches: 9.

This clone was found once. The CDR3 here is CASSATSGGFNEQFF. CDR3 bases: TGTGCCAGCAGTGCGACTAGCGGGGGGTTCAATGAGCAGTTCTTC. V usage is TRBV2 and J usage is TRBJ2-1; 13 positions agree with TRBD2. The germline gives CDR1 SNHLY, CDR2 FYNNEI. This CDR3 comprises 15 residues. J lost 6 bases, V lost 4 bases, and 3 bases had no gene match.

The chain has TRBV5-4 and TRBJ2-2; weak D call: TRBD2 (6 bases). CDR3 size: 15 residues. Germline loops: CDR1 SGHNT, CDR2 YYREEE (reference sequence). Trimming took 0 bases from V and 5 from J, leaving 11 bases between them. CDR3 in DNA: TGTGCCAGCAGCTTGGTGCGGGGTCAGACCGGGGAGCTGTTTTTT. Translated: CASSLVRGQTGELFF. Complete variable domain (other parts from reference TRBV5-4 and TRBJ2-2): ETGVTQSPTHLIKTRGQQVTLRCSSQSGHNTVSWYQQALGQGPQFIFQYYREEENGRGNFPPRFSGLQFPNYSSELNVNALELDDSALYLCASSLVRGQTGELFFGEGSRLTVL.

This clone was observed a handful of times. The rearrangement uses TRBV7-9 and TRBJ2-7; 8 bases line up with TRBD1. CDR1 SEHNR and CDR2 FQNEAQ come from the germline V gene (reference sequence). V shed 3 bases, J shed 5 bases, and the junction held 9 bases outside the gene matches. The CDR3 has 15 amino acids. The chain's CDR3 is CASSFGTGLYHEQYF. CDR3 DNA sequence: TGTGCCAGCAGCTTCGGGACAGGCTTATACCACGAGCAGTACTTC.

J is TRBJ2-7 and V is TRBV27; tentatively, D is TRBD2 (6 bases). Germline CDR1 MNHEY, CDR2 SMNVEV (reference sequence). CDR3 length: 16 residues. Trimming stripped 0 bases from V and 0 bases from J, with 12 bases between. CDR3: CASSLSSSGDSYEQYF. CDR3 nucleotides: TGTGCCAGCAGTTTATCGAGCTCGGGGGACTCCTACGAGCAGTACTTC.

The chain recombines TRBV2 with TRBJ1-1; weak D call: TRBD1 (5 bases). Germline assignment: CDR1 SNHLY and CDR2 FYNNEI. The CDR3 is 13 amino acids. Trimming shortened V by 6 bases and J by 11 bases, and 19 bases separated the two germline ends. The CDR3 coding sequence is TGTGCCAGCAGCAAAGGGCCGGGGGTGGAGGCTTTCTTT. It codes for CASSKGPGVEAFF.

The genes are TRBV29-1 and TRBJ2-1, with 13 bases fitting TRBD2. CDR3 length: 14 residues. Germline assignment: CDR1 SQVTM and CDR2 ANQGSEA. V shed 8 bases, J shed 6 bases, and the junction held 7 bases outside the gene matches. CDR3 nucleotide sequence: TGCAGCCTTTCGGGACTAGCGGGATCCAATGAGCAGTTCTTC. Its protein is CSLSGLAGSNEQFF.

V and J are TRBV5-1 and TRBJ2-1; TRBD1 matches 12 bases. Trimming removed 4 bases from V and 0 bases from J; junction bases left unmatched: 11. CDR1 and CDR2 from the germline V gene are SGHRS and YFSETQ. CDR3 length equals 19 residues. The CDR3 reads CASSGGTGGLMSSYNEQFF. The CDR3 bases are TGCGCCAGCAGCGGAGGGACAGGGGGCCTAATGAGCTCCTACAATGAGCAGTTCTTC.

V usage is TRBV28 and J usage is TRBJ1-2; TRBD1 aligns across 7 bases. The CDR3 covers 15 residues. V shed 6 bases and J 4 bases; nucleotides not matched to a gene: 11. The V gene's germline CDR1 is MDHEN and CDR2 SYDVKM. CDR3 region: CASRDATGQFYGYTF. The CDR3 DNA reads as TGTGCCAGCAGGGACGCGACAGGGCAGTTCTATGGCTACACCTTC.

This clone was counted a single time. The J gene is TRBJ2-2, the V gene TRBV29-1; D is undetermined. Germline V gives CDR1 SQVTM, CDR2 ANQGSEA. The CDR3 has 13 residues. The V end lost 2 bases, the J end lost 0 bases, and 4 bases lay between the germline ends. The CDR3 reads CSVEPANTGELFF. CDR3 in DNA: TGCAGCGTTGAACCTGCGAACACCGGGGAGCTGTTTTTT.

CDR3 sequence reads: CASAVSPTGGTEAFF. The CDR3 nucleotides read TGTGCCAGCGCGGTCTCCCCGACAGGGGGCACTGAAGCTTTCTTT. The V and J genes are TRBV2 and TRBJ1-1; 9 positions match TRBD1. Germline values: CDR1 SNHLY, CDR2 FYNNEI. The ends lost 8 bases at V and 4 bases at J; junction bases unmatched: 11. The CDR3 has 15 amino acids.

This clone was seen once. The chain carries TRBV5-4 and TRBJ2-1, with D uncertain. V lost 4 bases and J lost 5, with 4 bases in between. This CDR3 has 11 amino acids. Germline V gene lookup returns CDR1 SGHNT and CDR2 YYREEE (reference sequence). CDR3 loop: CASSLDNEQFF. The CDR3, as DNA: TGTGCCAGCAGCCTCGACAATGAGCAGTTCTTC.

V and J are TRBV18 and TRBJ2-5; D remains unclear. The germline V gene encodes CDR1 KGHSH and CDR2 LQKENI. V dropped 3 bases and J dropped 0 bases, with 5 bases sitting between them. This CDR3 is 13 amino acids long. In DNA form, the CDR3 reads TGTGCCAGCTCACCCGGTCACCAAGAGACCCAGTACTTC. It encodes CASSPGHQETQYF.

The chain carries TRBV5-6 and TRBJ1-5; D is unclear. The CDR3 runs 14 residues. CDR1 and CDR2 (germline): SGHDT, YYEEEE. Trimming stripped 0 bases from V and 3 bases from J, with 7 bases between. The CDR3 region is CASSLAGNNQPQHF. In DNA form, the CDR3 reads TGTGCCAGCAGCTTGGCCGGGAACAATCAGCCCCAGCATTTT.

This chain's CDR3 is CASSFFPSGPDNEQFF. The CDR3 nucleotides read TGTGCCAGCAGCTTTTTTCCCAGCGGGCCGGACAATGAGCAGTTCTTC. The chain couples TRBV11-2 to TRBJ2-1; D is perhaps TRBD2 (6 bases). The CDR3 sequence is 16 residues long. With 3 bases removed from V and 5 bases from J, the gap between germline ends came to 17 bases. Germline CDR1 is SGHAT and CDR2 is FQNNGV. The variable domain in full, with the rest retrieved from reference TRBV11-2 and TRBJ2-1, is EAGVAQSPRYKIIEKRQSVAFWCNPISGHATLYWYQQILGQGPKLLIQFQNNGVVDDSQLPKDRFSAERLKGVDSTLKIQPAKLEDSAVYLCASSFFPSGPDNEQFFGPGTRLTVL.